This T cell receptor (beta chain) was captured in a study of metastatic and nonmetastatic thyroid tumors (dated by TCRdb to about 2020). For context, the study as a whole: The researchers compared repertoires between peripheral blood samples and tumor or nodule tissue samples from patients with malignant or benign thyroid disease. Results the study describes overall, beyond this receptor: In both blood and tumor samples, malignant tumors were reported to have significantly higher TCR beta diversity than benign nodules.

No treatment had been received by any patient before thyroid surgery. Using T-cell receptor beta sequencing, the study looked back at clinical samples from patients collected from the early 2010s to the late 2010s. As encoded in the germline V gene, CDR1 is MNHNS while CDR2 is SASEGT. V loses 7 bases at its end and J loses 2 bases; junction bases beyond the gene matches: 12. The CDR3 measures 17 amino acids from cysteine to phenylalanine. CDR3 DNA only is kept here, 51 bases in frame from base 1. This clone was detected a few times. The antigen it recognizes is unknown. The input lacks base qualities; no much larger clone sits a single base away. The library relied on PCR. Sequencing took place on an Illumina HiSeq 4000. High-throughput sequencing was used to profile the TCR beta-chain CDR3 region of every patient. In the original analysis: CDR3 differences across clinicopathological groups were used to build a classifier for discriminating distant-metastatic papillary thyroid cancer patients. To measure repertoire diversity the researchers used the Shannon index, while the Morisita-Horn index served to gauge how similar the tumor and blood repertoires were. The public sequencing data were trimmed at Q25 with fastp and processed into clonotypes with MiXCR by TCRdb, which kept only in-frame beta chains. It is TCRdb's table, rather than the study itself, that gives the V and J calls and clone size. In this sample the table shows approximately 15,000 clones, roughly 23% of which occur a single time. Of the sample, about 8.4% is held by the ten largest clones.

The rearrangement combines TRBV6-1 with TRBJ2-7; TRBD2 aligns with 12 central bases. This TCR was recovered from a female donor with papillary thyroid cancer or a benign thyroid nodule (not recorded which). Some clones in this sample may be carry-over from other donors' samples. The sequencing input was tumor tissue. The sequenced DNA is TGTGCCAGCAAGGGCAGCCATGCTAGCGGGAGGGCCTACGAGCAGTACTTC. Its product reads: CASKGSHASGRAYEQYF.